This TCR beta chain was found in a study of cytomegalovirus exposure and HLA in healthy donors. Those who donated were healthy bone marrow donors. V was pared by 2 bases and J by 0 bases, with 16 bases of the junction left unmatched. Per the germline V gene, CDR1 is SGDLS and CDR2 is YYNGEE. The CDR3 is 20 residues long. This PCR relied on a set of 60 Vbeta primers and 13 Jbeta primers. Repertoires were generated with immunoSEQ multiplex PCR, while TCRdb's copy carries only in-frame clones and drops some. The table records roughly 150,000 clones, almost 75% of them present only once. This clone has more than one count but fewer than ten.

The clonotype was recovered from a young woman in good health and CMV-seropositive. V and J are TRBV9 and TRBJ1-2; 10 bases align to TRBD1. Sequencing was done on a sample of PBMCs. CDR3 nucleotide sequence: TGTGCCAGCAGCGTCTTTCCCCGGGACAGGGGCTATCGAGCTAACTATGGCTACACCTTC. Encoded protein: CASSVFPRDRGYRANYGYTF.